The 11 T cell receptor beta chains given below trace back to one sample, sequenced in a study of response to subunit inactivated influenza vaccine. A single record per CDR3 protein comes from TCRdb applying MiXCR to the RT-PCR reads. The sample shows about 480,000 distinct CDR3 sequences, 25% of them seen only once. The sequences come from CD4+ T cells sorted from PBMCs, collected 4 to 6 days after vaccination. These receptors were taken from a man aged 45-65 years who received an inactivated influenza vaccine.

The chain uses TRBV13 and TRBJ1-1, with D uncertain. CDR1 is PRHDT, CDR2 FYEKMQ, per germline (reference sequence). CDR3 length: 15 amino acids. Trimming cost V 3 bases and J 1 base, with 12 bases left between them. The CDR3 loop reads CASSFPYVWNTEAFF. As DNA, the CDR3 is TGTGCCAGCAGCTTTCCCTACGTTTGGAACACTGAAGCTTTCTTT.

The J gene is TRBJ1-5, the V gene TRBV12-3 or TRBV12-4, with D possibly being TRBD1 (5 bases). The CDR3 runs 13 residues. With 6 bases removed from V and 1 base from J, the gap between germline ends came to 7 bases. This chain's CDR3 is CASSRQSNQPQHF. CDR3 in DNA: TGTGCCAGCAGCCGACAGAGCAATCAGCCCCAGCATTTT.

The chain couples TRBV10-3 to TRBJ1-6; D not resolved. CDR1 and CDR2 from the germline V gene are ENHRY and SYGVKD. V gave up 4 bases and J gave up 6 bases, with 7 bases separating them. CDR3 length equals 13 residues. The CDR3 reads CAISAGRNSPLHF. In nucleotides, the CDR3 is TGTGCCATCAGTGCCGGGCGTAATTCACCCCTCCACTTT.

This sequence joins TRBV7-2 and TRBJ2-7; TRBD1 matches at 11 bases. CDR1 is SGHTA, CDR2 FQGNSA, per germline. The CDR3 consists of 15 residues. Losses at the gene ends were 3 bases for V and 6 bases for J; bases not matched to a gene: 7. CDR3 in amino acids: CASSFGDRGASEQYF. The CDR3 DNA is TGTGCCAGCAGCTTCGGGGACAGGGGGGCGAGCGAGCAGTACTTC.

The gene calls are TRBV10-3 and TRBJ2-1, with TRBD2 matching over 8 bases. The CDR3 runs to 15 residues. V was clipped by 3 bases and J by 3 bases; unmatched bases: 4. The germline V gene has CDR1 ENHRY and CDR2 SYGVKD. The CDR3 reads CAISEASGGYNEQFF. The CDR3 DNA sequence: TGTGCCATCAGTGAAGCAAGCGGGGGCTACAATGAGCAGTTCTTC.

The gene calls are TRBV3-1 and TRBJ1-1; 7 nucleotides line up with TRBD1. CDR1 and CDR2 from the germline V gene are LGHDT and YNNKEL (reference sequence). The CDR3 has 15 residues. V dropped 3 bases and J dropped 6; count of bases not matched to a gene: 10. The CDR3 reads CASSQRQGMGAEAFF. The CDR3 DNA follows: TGTGCCAGCAGCCAGCGACAGGGTATGGGGGCTGAAGCTTTCTTT.

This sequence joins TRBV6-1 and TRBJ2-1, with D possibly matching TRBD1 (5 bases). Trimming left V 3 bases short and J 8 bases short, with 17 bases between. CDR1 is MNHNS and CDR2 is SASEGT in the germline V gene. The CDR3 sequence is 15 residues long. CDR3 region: CASSDISKRGHEQFF. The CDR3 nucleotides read TGTGCCAGCAGTGATATTTCTAAAAGGGGCCATGAGCAGTTCTTC.

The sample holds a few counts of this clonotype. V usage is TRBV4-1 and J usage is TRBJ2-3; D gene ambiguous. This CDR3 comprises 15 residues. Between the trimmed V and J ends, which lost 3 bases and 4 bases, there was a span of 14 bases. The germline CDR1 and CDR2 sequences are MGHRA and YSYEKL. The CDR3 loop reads CASSQSGLPPDTQYF. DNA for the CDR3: TGCGCCAGCAGCCAGTCCGGGCTCCCCCCAGATACGCAGTATTTT.

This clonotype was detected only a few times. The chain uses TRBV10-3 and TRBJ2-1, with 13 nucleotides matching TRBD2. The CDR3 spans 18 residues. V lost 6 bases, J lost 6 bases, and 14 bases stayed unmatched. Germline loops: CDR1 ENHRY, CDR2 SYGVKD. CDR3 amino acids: CAIRPTSGGAWVVNEQFF. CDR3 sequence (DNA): TGTGCCATCAGACCTACTAGCGGGGGGGCCTGGGTTGTCAATGAGCAGTTCTTC.

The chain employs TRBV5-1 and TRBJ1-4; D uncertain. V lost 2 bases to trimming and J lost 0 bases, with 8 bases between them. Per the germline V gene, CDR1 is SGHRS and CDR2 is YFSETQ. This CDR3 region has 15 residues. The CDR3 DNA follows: TGCGCCAGCAGCTTCTCAGGAGCAACTAATGAAAAACTGTTTTTT. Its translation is CASSFSGATNEKLFF.

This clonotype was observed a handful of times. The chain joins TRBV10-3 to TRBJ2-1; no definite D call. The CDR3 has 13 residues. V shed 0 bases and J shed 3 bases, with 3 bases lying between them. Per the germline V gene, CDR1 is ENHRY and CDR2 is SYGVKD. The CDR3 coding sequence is TGTGCCATCAGTGAGTCATACTACAATGAGCAGTTCTTC. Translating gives CAISESYYNEQFF.